Only a few counts were recorded for the clone carrying this T cell receptor (beta chain). The antigen is undetermined. A second PCR of roughly 7 to 11 cycles used a sample-barcoded 5' primer and a J-beta primer mix. TCRdb used MiXCR to reprocess the 5' RACE reads, holding one entry per CDR3 protein. Seen here are roughly 1.5 million distinct CDR3 sequences, about 42% observed once, and the top ten hold about 4.1%. This entry comes from a study of blood T cells in healthy people across ages. Study-wide results and caveats: In long-lived donors, naive CD4+ cell counts and diversity exceeded those of aged donors.

The CDR3 totals 16 residues. Germline values: CDR1 SEHNR, CDR2 FQNEAQ (reference sequence). V lost 2 bases, J lost 0 bases, and 13 bases lay in between. This clonotype was obtained from a woman aged 18-29 years in good health. The chain recombines TRBV7-9 with TRBJ1-1; D ambiguous. Specimen: blood. The CDR3 is CASSLKAHSMNTEAFF. Here the CDR3 DNA reads TGTGCCAGCAGCTTAAAGGCACACAGCATGAACACTGAAGCTTTCTTT.